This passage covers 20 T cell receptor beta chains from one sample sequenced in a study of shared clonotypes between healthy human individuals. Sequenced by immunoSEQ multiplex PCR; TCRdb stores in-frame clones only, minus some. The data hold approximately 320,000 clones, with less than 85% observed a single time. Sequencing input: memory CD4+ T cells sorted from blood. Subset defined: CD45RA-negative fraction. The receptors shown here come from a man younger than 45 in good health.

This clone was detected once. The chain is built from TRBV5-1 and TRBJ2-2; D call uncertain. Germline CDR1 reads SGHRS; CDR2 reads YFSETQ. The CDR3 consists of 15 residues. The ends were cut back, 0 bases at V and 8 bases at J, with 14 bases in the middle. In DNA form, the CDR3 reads TGCGCCAGCAGCTTGGCCCCGGGCGCTTCGGGGGAGCTGTTTTTT. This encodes CASSLAPGASGELFF.

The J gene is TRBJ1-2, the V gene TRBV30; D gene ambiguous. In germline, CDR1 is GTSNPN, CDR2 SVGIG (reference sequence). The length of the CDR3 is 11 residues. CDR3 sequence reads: CACTAGIGYTF. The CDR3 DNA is TGTGCTTGCACGGCCGGAATTGGCTACACCTTC.

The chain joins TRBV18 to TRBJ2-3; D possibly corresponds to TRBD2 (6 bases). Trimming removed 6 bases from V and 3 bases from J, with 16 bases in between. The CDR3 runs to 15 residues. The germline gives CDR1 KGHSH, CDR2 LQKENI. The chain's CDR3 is CASSTRRDGTDTQYF. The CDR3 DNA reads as TGTGCCAGCTCTACCCGGCGGGACGGGACAGATACGCAGTATTTT.

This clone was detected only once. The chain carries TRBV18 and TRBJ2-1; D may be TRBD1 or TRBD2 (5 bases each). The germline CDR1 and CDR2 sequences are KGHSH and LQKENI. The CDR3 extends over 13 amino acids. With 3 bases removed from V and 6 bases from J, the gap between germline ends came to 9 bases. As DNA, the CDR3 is TGTGCCAGCTCACCCTCGGGGCTCAATGAGCAGTTCTTC. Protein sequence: CASSPSGLNEQFF.

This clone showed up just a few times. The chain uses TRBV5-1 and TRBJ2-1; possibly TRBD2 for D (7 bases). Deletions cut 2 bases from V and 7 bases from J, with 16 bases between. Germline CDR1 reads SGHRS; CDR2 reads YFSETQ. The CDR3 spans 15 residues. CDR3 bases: TGCGCCAGCAGCTTCGGGGGGCTAGGTGGGAATGAGCAGTTCTTC. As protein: CASSFGGLGGNEQFF.

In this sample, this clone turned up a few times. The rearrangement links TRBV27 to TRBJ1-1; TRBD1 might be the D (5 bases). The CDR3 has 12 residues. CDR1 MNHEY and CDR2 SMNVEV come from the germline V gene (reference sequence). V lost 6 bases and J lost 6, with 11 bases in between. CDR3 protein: CASRTGGAEAFF. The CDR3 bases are TGTGCCAGCAGAACCGGAGGGGCTGAAGCTTTCTTT.

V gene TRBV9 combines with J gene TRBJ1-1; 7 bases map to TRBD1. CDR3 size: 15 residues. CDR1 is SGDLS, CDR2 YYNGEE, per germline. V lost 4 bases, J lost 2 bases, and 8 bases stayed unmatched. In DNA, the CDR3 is TGTGCCAGCAGCTCTCAGACAGGGTATAACACTGAAGCTTTCTTT. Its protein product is CASSSQTGYNTEAFF.

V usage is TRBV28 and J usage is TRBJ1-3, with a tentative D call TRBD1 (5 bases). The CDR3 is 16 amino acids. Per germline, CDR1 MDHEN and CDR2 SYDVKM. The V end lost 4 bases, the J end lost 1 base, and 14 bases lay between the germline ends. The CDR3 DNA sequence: TGTGCCAGCAGTTCCTTAGACAGTAGTTCTGGAAACACCATATATTTT. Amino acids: CASSSLDSSSGNTIYF. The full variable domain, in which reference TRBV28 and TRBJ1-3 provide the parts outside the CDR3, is DVKVTQSSRYLVKRTGEKVFLECVQDMDHENMFWYRQDPGLGLRLIYFSYDVKMKEKGDIPEGYSVSREKKERFSLILESASTNQTSMYLCASSSLDSSSGNTIYFGEGSWLTVV.

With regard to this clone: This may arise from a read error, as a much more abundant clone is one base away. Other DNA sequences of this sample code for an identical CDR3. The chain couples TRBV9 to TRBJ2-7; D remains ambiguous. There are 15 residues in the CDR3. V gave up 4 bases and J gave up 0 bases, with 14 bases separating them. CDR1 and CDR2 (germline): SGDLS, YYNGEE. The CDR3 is CASSLDARYSYEQYF. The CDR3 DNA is TGTGCCAGCAGCCTTGACGCCAGATACTCCTACGAGCAGTACTTC.

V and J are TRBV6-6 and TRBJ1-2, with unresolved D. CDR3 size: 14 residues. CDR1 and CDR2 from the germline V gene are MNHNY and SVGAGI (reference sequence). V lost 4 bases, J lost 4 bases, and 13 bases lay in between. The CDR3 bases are TGTGCCAGCAGTTCTTTCGATGGAGGCTATGGCTACACCTTC. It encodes CASSSFDGGYGYTF.

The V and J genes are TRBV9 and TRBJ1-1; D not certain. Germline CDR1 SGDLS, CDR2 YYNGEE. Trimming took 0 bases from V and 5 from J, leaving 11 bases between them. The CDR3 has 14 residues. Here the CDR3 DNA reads TGTGCCAGCAGCGTAGGGCCAAGAGGGACTGAAGCTTTCTTT. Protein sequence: CASSVGPRGTEAFF.

CDR3 coding DNA: TGTGCCTGGAGTGGGACAGGGAAGTCTTCACCCCTCCACTTT. It encodes CAWSGTGKSSPLHF. The genes are TRBV30 and TRBJ1-6, with 8 nucleotides matching TRBD1. V lost 1 base and J lost 9; bases outside the gene matches: 5. CDR3 size: 14 residues. Germline-derived CDR1 and CDR2 are GTSNPN and SVGIG (reference sequence).

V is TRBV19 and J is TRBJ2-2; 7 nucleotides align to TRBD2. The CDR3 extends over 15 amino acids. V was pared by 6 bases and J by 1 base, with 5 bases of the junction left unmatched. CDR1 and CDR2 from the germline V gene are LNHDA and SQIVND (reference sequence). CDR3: CASRSRGRNTGELFF. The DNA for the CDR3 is TGTGCCAGTAGATCTCGCGGGAGGAACACCGGGGAGCTGTTTTTT.

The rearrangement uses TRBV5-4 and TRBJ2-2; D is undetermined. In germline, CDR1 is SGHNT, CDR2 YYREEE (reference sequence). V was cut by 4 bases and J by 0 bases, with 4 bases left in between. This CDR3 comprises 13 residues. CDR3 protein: CASSGPNTGELFF. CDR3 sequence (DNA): TGTGCCAGCAGCGGACCGAACACCGGGGAGCTGTTTTTT.

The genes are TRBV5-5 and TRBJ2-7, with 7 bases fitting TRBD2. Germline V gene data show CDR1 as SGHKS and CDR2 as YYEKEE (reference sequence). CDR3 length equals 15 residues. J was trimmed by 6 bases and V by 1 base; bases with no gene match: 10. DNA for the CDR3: TGTGCCAGCAGCTTGAGGCGGGAGTACGAGAGCGAGCAGTACTTC. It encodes CASSLRREYESEQYF.

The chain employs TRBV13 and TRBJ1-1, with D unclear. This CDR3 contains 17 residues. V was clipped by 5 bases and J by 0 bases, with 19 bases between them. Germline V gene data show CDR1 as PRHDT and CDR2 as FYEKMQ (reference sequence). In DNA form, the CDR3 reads TGTGCCAGCAGCATAGCCCCACCATGGAGCATGAACACTGAAGCTTTCTTT. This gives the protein CASSIAPPWSMNTEAFF. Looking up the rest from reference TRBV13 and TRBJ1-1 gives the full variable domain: AAGVIQSPRHLIKEKRETATLKCYPIPRHDTVYWYQQGPGQDPQFLISFYEKMQSDKGSIPDRFSAQQFSDYHSELNMSSLELGDSALYFCASSIAPPWSMNTEAFFGQGTRLTVV.

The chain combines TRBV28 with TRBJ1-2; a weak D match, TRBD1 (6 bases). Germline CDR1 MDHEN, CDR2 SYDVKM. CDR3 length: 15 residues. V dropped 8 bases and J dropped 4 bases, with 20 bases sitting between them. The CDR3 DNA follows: TGTGCCAGCGGAGGTGGCAGGGGCGCCGGCTATGGCTACACCTTC. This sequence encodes CASGGGRGAGYGYTF.

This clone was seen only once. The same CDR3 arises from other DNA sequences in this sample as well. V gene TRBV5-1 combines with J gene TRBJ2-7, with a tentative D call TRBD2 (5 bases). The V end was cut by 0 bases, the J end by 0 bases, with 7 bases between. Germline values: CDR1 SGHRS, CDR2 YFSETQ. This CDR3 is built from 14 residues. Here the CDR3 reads CASSLAGSSYEQYF. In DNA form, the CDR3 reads TGCGCCAGCAGCTTGGCGGGAAGCTCCTACGAGCAGTACTTC.

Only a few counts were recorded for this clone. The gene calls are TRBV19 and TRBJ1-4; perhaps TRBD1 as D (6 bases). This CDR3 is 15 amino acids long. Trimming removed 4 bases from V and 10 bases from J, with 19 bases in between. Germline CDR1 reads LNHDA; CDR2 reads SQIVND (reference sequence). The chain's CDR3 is CASSTLAGDFGKLFF. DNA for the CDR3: TGTGCCAGTAGTACCCTGGCAGGGGACTTCGGAAAACTGTTTTTT.

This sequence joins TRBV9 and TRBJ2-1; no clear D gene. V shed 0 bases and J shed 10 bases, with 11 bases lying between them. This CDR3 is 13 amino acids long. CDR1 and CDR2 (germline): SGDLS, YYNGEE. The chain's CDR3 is CASSVASPLEQFF. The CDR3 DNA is TGTGCCAGCAGCGTAGCCTCCCCCTTGGAGCAGTTCTTC.